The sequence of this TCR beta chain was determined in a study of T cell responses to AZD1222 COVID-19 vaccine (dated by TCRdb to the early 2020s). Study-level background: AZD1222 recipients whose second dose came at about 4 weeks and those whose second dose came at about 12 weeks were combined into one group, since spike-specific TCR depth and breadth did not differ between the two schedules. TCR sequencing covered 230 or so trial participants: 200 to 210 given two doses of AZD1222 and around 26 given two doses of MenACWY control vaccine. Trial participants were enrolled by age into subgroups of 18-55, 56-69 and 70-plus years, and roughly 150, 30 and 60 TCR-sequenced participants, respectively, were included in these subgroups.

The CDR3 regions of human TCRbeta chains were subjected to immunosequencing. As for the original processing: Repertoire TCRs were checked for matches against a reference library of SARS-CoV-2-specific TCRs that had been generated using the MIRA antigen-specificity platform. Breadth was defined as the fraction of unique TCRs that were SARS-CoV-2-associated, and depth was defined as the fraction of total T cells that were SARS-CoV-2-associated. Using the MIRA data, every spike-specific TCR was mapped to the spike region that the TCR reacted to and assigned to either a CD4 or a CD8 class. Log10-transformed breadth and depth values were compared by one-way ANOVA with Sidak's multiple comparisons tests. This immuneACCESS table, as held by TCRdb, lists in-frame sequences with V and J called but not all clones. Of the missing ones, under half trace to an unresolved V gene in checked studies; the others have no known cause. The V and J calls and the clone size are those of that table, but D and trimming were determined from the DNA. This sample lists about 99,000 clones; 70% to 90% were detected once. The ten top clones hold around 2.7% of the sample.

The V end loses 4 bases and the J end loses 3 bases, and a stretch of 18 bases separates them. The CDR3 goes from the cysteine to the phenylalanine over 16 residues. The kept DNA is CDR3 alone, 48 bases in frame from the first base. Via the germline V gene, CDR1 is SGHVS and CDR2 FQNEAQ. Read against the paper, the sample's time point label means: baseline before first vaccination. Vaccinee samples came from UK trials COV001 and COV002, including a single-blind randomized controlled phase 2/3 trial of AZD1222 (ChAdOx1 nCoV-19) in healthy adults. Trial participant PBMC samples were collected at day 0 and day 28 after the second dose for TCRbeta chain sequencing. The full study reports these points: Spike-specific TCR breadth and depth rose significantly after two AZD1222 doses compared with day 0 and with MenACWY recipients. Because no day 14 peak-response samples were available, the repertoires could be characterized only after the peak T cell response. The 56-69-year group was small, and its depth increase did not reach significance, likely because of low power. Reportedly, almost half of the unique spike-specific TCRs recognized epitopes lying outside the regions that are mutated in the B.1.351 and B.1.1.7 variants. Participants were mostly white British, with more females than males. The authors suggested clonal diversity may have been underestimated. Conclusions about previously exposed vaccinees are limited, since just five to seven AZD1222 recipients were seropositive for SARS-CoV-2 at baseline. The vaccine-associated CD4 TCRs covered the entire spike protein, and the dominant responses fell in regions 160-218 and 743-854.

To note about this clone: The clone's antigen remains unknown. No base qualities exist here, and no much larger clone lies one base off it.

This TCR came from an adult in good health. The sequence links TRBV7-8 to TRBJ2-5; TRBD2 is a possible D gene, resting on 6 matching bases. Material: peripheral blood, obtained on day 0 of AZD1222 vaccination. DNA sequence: TGTGCCAGCAGCTCCCCTCCCGGGACTCGTAAAGAGACCCAGTACTTC. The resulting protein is CASSSPPGTRKETQYF. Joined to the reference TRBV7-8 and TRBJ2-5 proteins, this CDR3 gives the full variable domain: GAGVSQSPRYKVAKRGQDVALRCDPISGHVSLFWYQQALGQGPEFLTYFQNEAQLDKSGLPSDRFFAERPEGSVSTLKIQRTQQEDSAVYLCASSSPPGTRKETQYFGPGTRLLVL.